The 19 T cell receptor beta chains presented below share a single source sample, sequenced in a study of control samples from healthy donors and cancer patients. Here immunoSEQ multiplex PCR was the method, and the copy in TCRdb shows in-frame clones only, minus some. The sample includes 350,000 to 450,000 clones, more than 80% of them seen just once. Sequenced input: PBMCs. The receptors were gathered from a man aged 35 to 55 with head and neck cancer.

The chain links TRBV12-2 to TRBJ2-7; the table's D gene call, TRBD2, was not cross checked with the DNA. TRBV12-2 is designated a pseudogene. This CDR3 is 17 amino acids long. The CDR3 reads CASRPGTSGSLSYEQYF. The CDR3 DNA sequence: TGTGCAAGTCGTCCCGGGACTAGCGGGAGCCTTTCCTACGAGCAGTACTTC.

V and J are TRBV6-2 or TRBV6-3 and TRBJ2-4; 11 nucleotides align to TRBD2. This CDR3 has 20 amino acids. Trimming took 2 bases from V and 0 from J; bases not matched to a gene: 12. CDR1 and CDR2 (germline): MNHEY, SVGEGT. For the CDR3, the DNA is TGTGCCAGCAGTTACCCCCTTACTAGCGGGGGTGATCTAGCCAAAAACATTCAGTACTTC. Its protein product is CASSYPLTSGGDLAKNIQYF.

Regarding this clone: This CDR3 is also generated by other DNA sequences in the sample. V and J are TRBV11-2 and TRBJ2-7; D tentatively fits TRBD1 or TRBD2 (5 bases each). The germline V gene has CDR1 SGHAT and CDR2 FQNNGV. V was shortened by 1 base and J by 0 bases, with 7 bases between the two germline ends. The CDR3 totals 14 residues. In nucleotides, the CDR3 is TGTGCCAGCAGCTTAGGGGGGAGCTCCTACGAGCAGTACTTC. Amino acid sequence: CASSLGGSSYEQYF.

This rearrangement joins TRBV4-3 to TRBJ2-1; the D gene is possibly TRBD2 (5 bases). V was trimmed by 5 bases and J by 3 bases, leaving 8 bases between them. CDR1 is LGHNA and CDR2 is YSLEER in the germline V gene. This CDR3 comprises 13 residues. CDR3 in amino acids: CASSSGFYNEQFF. For the CDR3, the DNA is TGCGCCAGCAGCAGCGGCTTCTACAATGAGCAGTTCTTC.

The V gene is TRBV5-4, the J gene TRBJ2-7; TRBD2 matches at 9 bases. CDR1 SGHNT and CDR2 YYREEE come from the germline V gene (reference sequence). J gave up 2 bases and V 4 bases, and 7 bases lay outside the gene matches. CDR3 length equals 15 residues. The CDR3 DNA reads as TGTGCCAGCAGCGATAGGACTAGCGTCACCTACGAGCAGTACTTC. Protein product: CASSDRTSVTYEQYF.

The V call is TRBV27, the J call TRBJ2-1; 9 nucleotides line up with TRBD2. The CDR3 is made up of 16 amino acids. The trim removed 4 bases at V and 5 bases at J, leaving 9 bases unmatched. Germline CDR1 is MNHEY and CDR2 is SMNVEV (reference sequence). The DNA of the CDR3 is TGTGCCAGCAGTTCCCGGACTAGCGCCAGGGACAATGAGCAGTTCTTC. Its translation is CASSSRTSARDNEQFF.

This sequence joins TRBV19 and TRBJ2-7; TRBD1 is a possible D gene (6 bases). Germline V lookup: CDR1 LNHDA, CDR2 SQIVND (reference sequence). Trimming stripped 6 bases from V and 4 bases from J, with 13 bases between. CDR3 length equals 13 residues. The CDR3 region is CASSSGTLYEQYF. The CDR3, as DNA: TGTGCCAGTAGCTCCGGGACACTATACGAGCAGTACTTC.

The chain recombines TRBV2 with TRBJ2-1; either TRBD1 or TRBD2 may supply D (6 bases each). The CDR3 has 15 residues. Germline lookup yields CDR1 SNHLY and CDR2 FYNNEI. V lost 5 bases and J lost 4, with 15 bases in between. As DNA, the CDR3 is TGTGCCAGCAGTCCCCGCCGGGGGCGATACAATGAGCAGTTCTTC. This sequence encodes CASSPRRGRYNEQFF.

CDR3 nucleotide sequence: TGTGCCAGCTCACTGCAGGGCCCATCGAACACAGATACGCAGTATTTT. Protein sequence: CASSLQGPSNTDTQYF. The chain joins TRBV18 to TRBJ2-3, with a possible D match to TRBD1 (5 bases). CDR1 is KGHSH, CDR2 LQKENI, per germline. The V and J ends lost 4 bases and 2 bases respectively, with 16 bases between them. The CDR3 runs 16 residues.

This chain connects TRBV28 to TRBJ1-2; D gene ambiguous. This CDR3 region has 11 residues. The V gene lost 6 bases and the J gene lost 3 bases, with 5 bases spanning the gap. CDR1 is MDHEN and CDR2 is SYDVKM in the germline V gene. CDR3 nucleotides: TGTGCCAGCAGGGCTGACTATGGCTACACCTTC. Protein: CASRADYGYTF.

The V call is TRBV5-1, the J call TRBJ2-2; TRBD1 is a possible D gene (5 bases). The CDR3 totals 15 residues. V was shortened by 3 bases and J by 4 bases, with 13 bases between the two germline ends. Germline V lookup: CDR1 SGHRS, CDR2 YFSETQ. CDR3 loop: CASSYGGQGTGELFF. The CDR3 nucleotides read TGCGCCAGCAGCTACGGTGGGCAGGGCACCGGGGAGCTGTTTTTT.

Only a few counts were recorded for this clone. This chain joins TRBV6-2 or TRBV6-3 and TRBJ1-2; 7 nucleotides agree with TRBD1. V gave up 5 bases and J gave up 4 bases; unmatched junction bases: 10. Per the germline V gene, CDR1 is MNHEY and CDR2 is SVGEGT. There are 15 residues in the CDR3. The CDR3 DNA follows: TGTGCCAGCAGTCCCTCGACAGGGAGGCGCTATGGCTACACCTTC. Protein: CASSPSTGRRYGYTF.

The chain links TRBV4-1 to TRBJ2-1; D is possibly TRBD2 (6 bases). Germline V gene lookup returns CDR1 MGHRA and CDR2 YSYEKL. V gave up 5 bases and J gave up 7 bases, with 15 bases separating them. The CDR3 has 14 amino acids. The CDR3 region has the DNA TGCGCCAGCAGCGACGTATTTAGCGGTAATGAGCAGTTCTTC. This sequence encodes CASSDVFSGNEQFF.

This chain joins TRBV7-9 and TRBJ1-4, with 9 bases matching TRBD1. Looked up from germline, CDR1 is SEHNR and CDR2 is FQNEAQ (reference sequence). After removal of 3 bases from V and 7 bases from J, the junction contained 6 bases not matched to a gene. This CDR3 has 15 residues. The CDR3 sequence is CASSLTGGRFEKLFF. The DNA for the CDR3 is TGTGCCAGCAGCTTGACAGGGGGAAGGTTTGAAAAACTGTTTTTT. Variable domain in full (rest from reference TRBV7-9 and TRBJ1-4): DTGVSQNPRHKITKRGQNVTFRCDPISEHNRLYWYRQTLGQGPEFLTYFQNEAQLEKSRLLSDRFSAERPKGSFSTLEIQRTEQGDSAMYLCASSLTGGRFEKLFFGSGTQLSVL.

The CDR3 spells CASSGGPGTDTQYF. Written as DNA, the CDR3 is TGCGCTTCGAGCGGGGGGCCTGGAACAGATACGCAGTATTTT. The chain is built from TRBV10-1 and TRBJ2-3; TRBD2 agrees at 9 bases. From germline, CDR1 is WNHNN and CDR2 SYGVQD (reference sequence). The CDR3 contains 14 residues.

The chain carries TRBV28 and TRBJ2-7, with 8 bases lining up with TRBD2. CDR1 is MDHEN and CDR2 is SYDVKM in the germline V gene. The CDR3 sequence is 14 residues long. V was pared by 2 bases and J by 0 bases, with 0 bases of the junction left unmatched. In DNA form, the CDR3 reads TGTGCCAGCAGTTTAAGCGGGGGCTCCTACGAGCAGTACTTC. As protein: CASSLSGGSYEQYF.

The V and J genes are TRBV27 and TRBJ1-2; TRBD1 aligns across 7 bases. This CDR3 is built from 15 residues. V lost 3 bases and J lost 7; bases outside the gene matches: 11. From germline, CDR1 is MNHEY and CDR2 SMNVEV (reference sequence). The CDR3 here is CASSLRQGDPGGYTF. The CDR3 DNA sequence: TGTGCCAGCAGTTTGAGACAGGGTGATCCGGGTGGCTACACCTTC.

The chain is built from TRBV11-2 and TRBJ2-5; 7 bases agree with TRBD2. The germline V gene has CDR1 SGHAT and CDR2 FQNNGV. The V gene end was trimmed by 3 bases and the J gene end by 1 base; junction bases not matched to a gene: 2. CDR3 length: 14 amino acids. The DNA of the CDR3 is TGTGCCAGCAGCTTGGGGGGGGTCCAAGAGACCCAGTACTTC. Protein sequence: CASSLGGVQETQYF. Looking up the rest from reference TRBV11-2 and TRBJ2-5 gives the full variable domain: EAGVAQSPRYKIIEKRQSVAFWCNPISGHATLYWYQQILGQGPKLLIQFQNNGVVDDSQLPKDRFSAERLKGVDSTLKIQPAKLEDSAVYLCASSLGGVQETQYFGPGTRLLVL.

This clone appeared a single time. The chain's CDR3 is CASSTGTSSDTQYF. CDR3 bases: TGTGCCAGTAGTACCGGGACTAGTTCAGATACGCAGTATTTT. The chain has TRBV19 and TRBJ2-3, with 8 bases fitting TRBD2. The CDR3 has 14 residues. Losses at the gene ends were 4 bases for V and 4 bases for J; bases not matched to a gene: 4. CDR1 and CDR2 from the germline V gene are LNHDA and SQIVND (reference sequence).